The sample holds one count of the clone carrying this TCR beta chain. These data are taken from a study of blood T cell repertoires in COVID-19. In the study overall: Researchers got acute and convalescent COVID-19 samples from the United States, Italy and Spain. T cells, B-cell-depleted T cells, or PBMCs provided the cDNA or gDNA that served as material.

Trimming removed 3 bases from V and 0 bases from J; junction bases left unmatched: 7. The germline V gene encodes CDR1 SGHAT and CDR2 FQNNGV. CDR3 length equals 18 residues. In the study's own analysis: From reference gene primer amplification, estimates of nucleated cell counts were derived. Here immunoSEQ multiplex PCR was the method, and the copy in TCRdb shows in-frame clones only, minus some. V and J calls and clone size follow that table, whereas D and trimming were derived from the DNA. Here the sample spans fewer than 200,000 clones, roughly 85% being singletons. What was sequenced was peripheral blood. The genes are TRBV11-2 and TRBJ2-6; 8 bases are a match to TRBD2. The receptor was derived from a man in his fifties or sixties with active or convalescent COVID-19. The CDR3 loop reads CASSFTRGGLSGANVLTF. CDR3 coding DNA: TGTGCCAGCAGCTTCACCCGGGGGGGACTCTCTGGGGCCAACGTCCTGACTTTC. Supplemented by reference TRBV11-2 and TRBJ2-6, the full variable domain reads EAGVAQSPRYKIIEKRQSVAFWCNPISGHATLYWYQQILGQGPKLLIQFQNNGVVDDSQLPKDRFSAERLKGVDSTLKIQPAKLEDSAVYLCASSFTRGGLSGANVLTFGAGSRLTVL.